This T cell receptor beta chain was identified during a study of vaccination effects on CD4 cells after COVID-19. Study-wide results and limits: Clones arising from infection and from vaccination showed marked clonal contraction late after vaccination.

Antigen-specific CD4+ T cells were expanded with viral peptide pools in the ViraFEST assay before sequencing. Cells that had been cultured for 9 to 10 days were the source of isolated CD4+ T cells. According to the study, vaccine recipients showed no prior SARS-CoV-2 infection and negative nucleocapsid antibodies. Peptides at around 10 ug/ml and IL-2 at 10 IU/ml were added to some 1.9 million PBMC per well. The method was immunoSEQ multiplex PCR; TCRdb's version includes in-frame clones alone and lacks a portion of them. This sample has tens of thousands of clones, with roughly 76% found just once. Points on this clone: Its specificity is unknown.

Germline trimming cut 4 bases from V and 4 bases from J; bases unmatched to any gene: 8. The CDR3 is 16 residues long. Germline CDR1 and CDR2: LGHDT and YNNKEL (reference sequence). This material consisted of CD4+ T cells from PBMCs cultured with HCoV-NL63 spike peptides, taken before COVID-19 vaccination. The origin of this receptor is a human donor who received a COVID-19 vaccine. The chain employs TRBV3-1 (or the pseudogene TRBV3-2) and TRBJ2-1; TRBD2 agrees at 9 bases. The CDR3 nucleotides are TGTGCCAGCAGCCGACGAGCGGGGGGCCTATACAATGAGCAGTTCTTC. It yields the protein CASSRRAGGLYNEQFF.